This TCR beta chain emerged from a study of blood T cell repertoires in COVID-19. Overall study: Samples came from the United States, Italy and Spain, spanning acute and convalescent COVID-19. PBMCs, B-cell-depleted T cells, or T cells were the source of the cDNA or gDNA that made up the material.

This CDR3 is 13 amino acids long. Per germline, CDR1 MNHEY and CDR2 SMNVEV (reference sequence). V was pared by 2 bases and J by 5 bases, with 10 bases between. Study processing details: Reference gene primer amplification gave estimated nucleated cell counts. TCRdb's copy holds only in-frame clones and misses some; the assay was immunoSEQ multiplex PCR. V and J calls and clone size are those listed in that table; D and trimming were worked out from the DNA. The repertoire has 120,000 or so clones, about 92% of them found once; the top ten carry about 3.5%. This sequence joins TRBV27 and TRBJ2-7; perhaps TRBD1 as D (6 bases). The TCR comes from a middle-aged man with active COVID-19. The sequenced sample consisted of peripheral blood. CDR3 protein: CASSLNRDNEQYV. The CDR3 DNA is TGTGCCAGCAGTTTAAACAGGGATAACGAGCAGTACGTC.